A selection of T cell receptor beta chains follows, all from one sample in a study of shared clonotypes between healthy human individuals. TCRdb's copy holds only in-frame clones and misses some; the assay was immunoSEQ multiplex PCR. Among about 2.1 million clones listed, 85% to 95% were seen once. The sequenced sample consisted of naive CD8+ T cells from PBMCs. These receptor sequences come from a man aged 18 to 30 in good health. Some clones in this sample may be carry-over from other donors' samples. Both conserved end residues are part of each CDR3. D genes are given only for firm matches. The size field is filled for only some rows; it gives once, few, many or a size class.

j_gene	abundance	d_gene	v_gene	CDR3aa	CDR3nt
TRBJ1-1	.	.	TRBV27	CASSLAAWNTEAFF	TGTGCCAGCAGTTTAGCCGCATGGAACACTGAAGCTTTCTTT
TRBJ1-3	once	TRBD1	TRBV2	CASSSSSDREGNTIYF	TGTGCCAGCAGTTCTTCCTCGGACAGGGAGGGAAACACCATATATTTT
TRBJ2-7	.	.	TRBV5-4	CASSLVGGPYEQYF	TGTGCCAGCAGCTTGGTCGGGGGACCCTACGAGCAGTACTTC
TRBJ2-1	.	.	TRBV7-9	CASTTGPDYNEQFF	TGTGCCAGCACCACAGGGCCTGACTACAATGAGCAGTTCTTC
TRBJ2-1	.	.	TRBV27	CASSLFGDNEQFF	TGTGCCAGCAGTTTGTTCGGGGACAATGAGCAGTTCTTC
TRBJ1-4	.	.	TRBV27	CASSSEPATNEKLFF	TGTGCCAGCAGTTCAGAGCCTGCAACTAATGAAAAACTGTTTTTT
TRBJ2-2	.	TRBD2	TRBV15	CATSRLAGGTGELFF	TGTGCCACCAGCAGGTTAGCGGGAGGGACCGGGGAGCTGTTTTTT
TRBJ2-7	.	.	TRBV19	CASMGSSYEQYF	TGTGCCAGTATGGGTAGCTCCTACGAGCAGTACTTC
TRBJ1-2	.	.	TRBV13	CASRAGGSDYGYTF	TGTGCCAGCAGGGCCGGGGGGTCGGACTATGGCTACACCTTC
TRBJ2-7	.	.	TRBV4-1	CASSHLGPLSYEQYF	TGCGCCAGCAGCCATCTGGGGCCGCTCTCCTACGAGCAGTACTTC
TRBJ1-2	.	TRBD1	TRBV5-1	CASSLFFVETGSRQGNRGYTF	TGCGCCAGCAGCTTGTTTTTTGTAGAGACGGGATCCCGACAGGGGAATCGGGGCTACACCTTC
TRBJ1-1	.	.	TRBV28	CASSFSPVNTEAFF	TGTGCCAGCAGTTTCTCGCCCGTGAACACTGAAGCTTTCTTT
TRBJ1-2	.	.	TRBV29-1	CSVATINYGYTF	TGCAGCGTTGCGACCATTAACTATGGCTACACCTTC
TRBJ1-1	.	.	TRBV29-1	CSVELNTEAFF	TGCAGCGTTGAACTCAACACTGAAGCTTTCTTT
TRBJ2-7	.	.	TRBV2	CASRIPDGPTYEQYF	TGTGCCAGCAGGATACCCGATGGACCAACCTACGAGCAGTACTTC
TRBJ2-7	once	.	TRBV19	CASSIGHRRSYEQYF	TGTGCCAGTAGTATTGGTCACAGACGCTCCTACGAGCAGTACTTC